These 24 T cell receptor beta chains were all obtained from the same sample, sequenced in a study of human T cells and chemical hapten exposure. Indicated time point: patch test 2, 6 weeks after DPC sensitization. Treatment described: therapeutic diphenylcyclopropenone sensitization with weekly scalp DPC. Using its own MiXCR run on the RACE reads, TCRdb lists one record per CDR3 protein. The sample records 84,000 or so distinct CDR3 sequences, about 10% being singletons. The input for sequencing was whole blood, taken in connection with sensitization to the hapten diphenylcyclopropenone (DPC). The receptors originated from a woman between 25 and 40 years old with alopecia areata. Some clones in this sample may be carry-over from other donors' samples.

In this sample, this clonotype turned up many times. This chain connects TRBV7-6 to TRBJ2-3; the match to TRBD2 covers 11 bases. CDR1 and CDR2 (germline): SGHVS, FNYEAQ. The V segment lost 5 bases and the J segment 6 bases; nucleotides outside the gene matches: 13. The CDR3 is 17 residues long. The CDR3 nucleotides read TGTGCCAGCAGCCCTCTAGCGGGGGGCCTAAGACTGGATACGCAGTATTTT. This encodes CASSPLAGGLRLDTQYF.

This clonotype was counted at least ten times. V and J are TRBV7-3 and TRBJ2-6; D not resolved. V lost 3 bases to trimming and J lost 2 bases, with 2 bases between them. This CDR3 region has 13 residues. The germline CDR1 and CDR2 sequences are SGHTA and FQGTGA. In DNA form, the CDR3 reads TGTGCCAGCAGCTTCCCTGGGGCCAACGTCCTGACTTTC. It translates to CASSFPGANVLTF.

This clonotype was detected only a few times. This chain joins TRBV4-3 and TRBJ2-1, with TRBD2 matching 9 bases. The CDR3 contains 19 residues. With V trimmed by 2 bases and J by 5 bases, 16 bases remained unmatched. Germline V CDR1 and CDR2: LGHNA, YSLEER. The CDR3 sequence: CASSQRTRGAGGRDNEQFF. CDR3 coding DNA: TGCGCCAGCAGCCAACGCACCAGGGGGGCGGGAGGGCGTGACAATGAGCAGTTCTTC.

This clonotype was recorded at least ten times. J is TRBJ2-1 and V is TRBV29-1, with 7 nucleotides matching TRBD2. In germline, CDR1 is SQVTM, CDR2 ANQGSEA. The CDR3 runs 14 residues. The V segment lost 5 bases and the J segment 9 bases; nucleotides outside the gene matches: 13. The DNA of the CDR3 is TGCAGCGTTCGTCCCCGCGGCGGGAGCTTTGAGCAGTTCTTC. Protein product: CSVRPRGGSFEQFF.

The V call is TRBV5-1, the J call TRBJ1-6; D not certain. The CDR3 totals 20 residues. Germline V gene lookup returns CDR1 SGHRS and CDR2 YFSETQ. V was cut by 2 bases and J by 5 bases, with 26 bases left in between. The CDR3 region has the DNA TGCGCCAGCAGCTTTGAGGTCCTAGAGGTCTCCCTACTAAATAATTCACCCCTCCACTTT. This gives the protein CASSFEVLEVSLLNNSPLHF. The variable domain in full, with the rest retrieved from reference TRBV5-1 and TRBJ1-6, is KAGVTQTPRYLIKTRGQQVTLSCSPISGHRSVSWYQQTPGQGLQFLFEYFSETQRNKGNFPGRFSGRQFSNSRSEMNVSTLELGDSALYLCASSFEVLEVSLLNNSPLHFGNGTRLTVT.

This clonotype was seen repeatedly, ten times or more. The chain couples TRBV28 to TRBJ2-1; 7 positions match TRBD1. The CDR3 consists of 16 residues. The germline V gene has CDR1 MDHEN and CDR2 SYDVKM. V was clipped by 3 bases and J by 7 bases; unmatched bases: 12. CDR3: CASSFYDRAVGNEQFF. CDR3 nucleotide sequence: TGTGCCAGCAGTTTTTATGACAGGGCTGTGGGAAATGAGCAGTTCTTC.

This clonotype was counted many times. CDR3 sequence: CASSEGQGTDTQYF. The CDR3 DNA reads as TGTGCCAGTAGTGAGGGACAGGGGACAGATACGCAGTATTTT. This chain uses TRBV19 with TRBJ2-3; the match to TRBD1 covers 10 bases. Germline CDR1 is LNHDA and CDR2 is SQIVND (reference sequence). J gave up 3 bases and V 5 bases, and 2 bases lay outside the gene matches. The CDR3 sequence is 14 residues long.

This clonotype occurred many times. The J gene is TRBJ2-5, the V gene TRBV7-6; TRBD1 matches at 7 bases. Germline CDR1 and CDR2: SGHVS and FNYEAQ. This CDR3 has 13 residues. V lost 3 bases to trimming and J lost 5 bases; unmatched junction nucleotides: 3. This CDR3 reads CASSLTGSETQYF. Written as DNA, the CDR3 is TGTGCCAGCAGCTTGACAGGGTCCGAGACCCAGTACTTC.

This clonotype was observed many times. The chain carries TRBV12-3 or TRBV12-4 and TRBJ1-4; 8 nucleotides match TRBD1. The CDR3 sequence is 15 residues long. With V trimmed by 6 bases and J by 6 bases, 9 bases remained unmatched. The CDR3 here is CASSPMQGADEKLFF. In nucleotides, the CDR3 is TGTGCCAGCAGCCCAATGCAGGGGGCAGATGAAAAACTGTTTTTT.

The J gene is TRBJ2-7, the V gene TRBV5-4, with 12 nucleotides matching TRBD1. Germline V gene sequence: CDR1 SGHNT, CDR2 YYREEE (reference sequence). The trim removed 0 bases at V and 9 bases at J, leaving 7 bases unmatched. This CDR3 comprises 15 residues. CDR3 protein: CASSLGGQGARLQYF. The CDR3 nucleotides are TGTGCCAGCAGCTTGGGGGGACAGGGGGCGCGGTTGCAGTACTTC. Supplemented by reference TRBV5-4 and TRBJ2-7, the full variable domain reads ETGVTQSPTHLIKTRGQQVTLRCSSQSGHNTVSWYQQALGQGPQFIFQYYREEENGRGNFPPRFSGLQFPNYSSELNVNALELDDSALYLCASSLGGQGARLQYFGPGTRLTVT.

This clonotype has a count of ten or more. CDR3 coding DNA: TGTGCCAGCAGTGAAGACAGCATCAAGCTAAACGAGCAGTACTTC. Its translation: CASSEDSIKLNEQYF. This sequence joins TRBV6-1 and TRBJ2-7; D is undetermined. Trimming removed 1 base from V and 5 bases from J, with 15 bases in between. CDR1 is MNHNS, CDR2 SASEGT, per germline. The CDR3 runs 15 residues.

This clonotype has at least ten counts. For the CDR3, the DNA is TGTGCCAGCAGCTTAGGGGGACGGACCCCCCCACTCGAGCAGTACTTC. This sequence encodes CASSLGGRTPPLEQYF. The chain has TRBV7-9 and TRBJ2-7; tentatively, D is TRBD1 or TRBD2 (5 bases each). V was pared by 1 base and J by 6 bases, with 19 bases between. Germline CDR1 and CDR2: SEHNR and FQNEAQ (reference sequence). The CDR3 runs to 16 residues.

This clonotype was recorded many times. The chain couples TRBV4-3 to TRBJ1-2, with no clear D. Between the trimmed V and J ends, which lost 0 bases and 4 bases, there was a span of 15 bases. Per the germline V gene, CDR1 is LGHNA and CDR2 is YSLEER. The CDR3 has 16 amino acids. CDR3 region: CASSQDPTIPIYGYTF. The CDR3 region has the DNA TGCGCCAGCAGCCAAGATCCCACAATTCCTATCTATGGCTACACCTTC.

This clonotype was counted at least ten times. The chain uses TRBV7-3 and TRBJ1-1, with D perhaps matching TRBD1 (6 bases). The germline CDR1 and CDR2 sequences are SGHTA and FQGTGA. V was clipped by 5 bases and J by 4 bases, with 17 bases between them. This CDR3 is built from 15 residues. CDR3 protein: CASSPAGTPSTEAFF. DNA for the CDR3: TGTGCCAGCAGCCCGGCCGGGACACCGTCCACTGAAGCTTTCTTT.

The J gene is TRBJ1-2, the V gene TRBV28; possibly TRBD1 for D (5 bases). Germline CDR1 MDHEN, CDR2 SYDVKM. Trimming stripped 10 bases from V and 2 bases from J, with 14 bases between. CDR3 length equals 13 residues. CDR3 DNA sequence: TGTGCCACCTCAGGGCCCAGAAACTATGGCTACACCTTC. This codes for CATSGPRNYGYTF.

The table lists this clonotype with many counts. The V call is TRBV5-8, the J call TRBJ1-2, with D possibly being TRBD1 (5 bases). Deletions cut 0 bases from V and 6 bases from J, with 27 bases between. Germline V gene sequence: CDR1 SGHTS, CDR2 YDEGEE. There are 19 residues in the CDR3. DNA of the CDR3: TGTGCCAGCAGCTTGGATCCAGCCCGAACTATGGTCTCCAGGGATGGCTACACCTTC. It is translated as CASSLDPARTMVSRDGYTF.

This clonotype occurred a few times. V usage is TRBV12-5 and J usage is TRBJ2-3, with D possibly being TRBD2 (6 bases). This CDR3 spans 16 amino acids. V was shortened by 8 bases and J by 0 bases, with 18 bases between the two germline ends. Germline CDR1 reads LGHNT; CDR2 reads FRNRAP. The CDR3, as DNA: TGTGCTAGTTCCCGGCGGGGATTAGATAGCACAGATACGCAGTATTTT. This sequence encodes CASSRRGLDSTDTQYF.

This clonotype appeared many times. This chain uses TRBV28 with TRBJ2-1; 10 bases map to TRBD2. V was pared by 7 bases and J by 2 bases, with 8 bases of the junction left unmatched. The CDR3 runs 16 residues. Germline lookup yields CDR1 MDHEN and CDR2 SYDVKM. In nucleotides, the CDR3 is TGTGCCAGCACCCCCCTACTAGCGGGGACCTACAATGAGCAGTTCTTC. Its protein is CASTPLLAGTYNEQFF.

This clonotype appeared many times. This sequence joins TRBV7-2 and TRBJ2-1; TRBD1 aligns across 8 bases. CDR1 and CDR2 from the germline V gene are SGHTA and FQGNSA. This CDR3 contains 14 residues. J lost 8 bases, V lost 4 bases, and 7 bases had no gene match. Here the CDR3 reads CASSWQGAGDEQFF. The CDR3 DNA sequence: TGTGCCAGCAGCTGGCAGGGGGCCGGGGATGAGCAGTTCTTC.

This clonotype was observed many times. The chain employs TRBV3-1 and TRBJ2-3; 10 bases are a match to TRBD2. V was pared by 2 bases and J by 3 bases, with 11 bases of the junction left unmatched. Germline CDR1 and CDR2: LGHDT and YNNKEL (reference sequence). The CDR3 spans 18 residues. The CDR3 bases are TGTGCCAGCAGCCAATTCGGACTAGCGGACATCGAAACAGATACGCAGTATTTT. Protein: CASSQFGLADIETDTQYF.

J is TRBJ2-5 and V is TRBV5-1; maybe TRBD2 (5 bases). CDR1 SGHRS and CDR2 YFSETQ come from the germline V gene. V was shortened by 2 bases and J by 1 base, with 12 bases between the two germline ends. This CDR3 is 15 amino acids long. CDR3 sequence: CASSFSGNPQETQYF. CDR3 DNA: TGCGCCAGCAGCTTTTCGGGGAACCCCCAAGAGACCCAGTACTTC.

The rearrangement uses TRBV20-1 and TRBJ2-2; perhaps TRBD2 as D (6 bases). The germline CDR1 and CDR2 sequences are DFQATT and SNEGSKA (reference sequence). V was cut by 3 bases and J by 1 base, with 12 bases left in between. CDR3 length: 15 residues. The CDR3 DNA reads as TGCAGTGCTAGCTCGGGAGTTCGGAACACCGGGGAGCTGTTTTTT. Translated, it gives CSASSGVRNTGELFF.

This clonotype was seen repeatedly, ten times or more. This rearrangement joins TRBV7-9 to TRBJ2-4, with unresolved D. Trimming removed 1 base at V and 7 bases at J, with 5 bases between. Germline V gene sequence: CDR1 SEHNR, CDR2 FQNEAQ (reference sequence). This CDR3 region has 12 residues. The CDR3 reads CASSLELNIQYF. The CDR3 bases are TGTGCCAGCAGCTTAGAGCTCAACATTCAGTACTTC.

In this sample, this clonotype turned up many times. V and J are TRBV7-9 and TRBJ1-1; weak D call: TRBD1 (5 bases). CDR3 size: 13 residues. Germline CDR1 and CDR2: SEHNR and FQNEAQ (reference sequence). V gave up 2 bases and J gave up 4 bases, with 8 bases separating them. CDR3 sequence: CASSLLGGTEAFF. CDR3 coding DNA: TGTGCCAGCAGCTTACTGGGGGGCACTGAAGCTTTCTTT.